This T cell receptor (beta chain) stems from a study of graft-versus-host responses after intestinal transplantation. TCRdb's table, derived via immunoSEQ multiplex PCR, lists solely in-frame clones and lacks some. The table shows around 130,000 clones, with roughly 92% occurring only once. The germline V gene encodes CDR1 MNHEY and CDR2 SVGAGI. V lost 0 bases to trimming and J lost 7 bases, with 13 bases between them. The length of the CDR3 is 15 residues. Overall study findings and caveats: Individuals who had graft-donor T cell macrochimerism had allografts that showed high graft-versus-host to host-versus-graft clonal ratios.

On this clone itself: What it binds is not known.

This receptor was identified in a human donor who received an intestinal transplant. The sample consisted of unstimulated CD4+ T cells sorted from spleen or lymph node cells, taken before intestinal transplant. The chain joins TRBV6-5 to TRBJ1-5; D perhaps matches TRBD1 (6 bases). CDR3 nucleotide sequence: TGTGCCAGCAGTTACTCGCAGGGGTTGGGACAGCCCCAGCATTTT. Translation gives CASSYSQGLGQPQHF.